This TCR beta chain is from a study of spatial heterogeneity in lung cancer. Overall study: There was a strong correlation between the counts of TCR transcripts measured in tumor regions and a T cell transcriptional module score that was calculated from matched bulk RNA-seq.

This clonotype was found many times. Its antigen remains unknown. As for time point: sample taken at primary tumor resection. The input material, whole RNA from tumor, nontumor lung or frozen PBMC, was sequenced unsorted. Study-level points and caveats: Tracking of tumor mutation counts was seen in expanded intratumoral alpha and beta TCR counts.

The ends were cut back, 0 bases at V and 5 bases at J, with 25 bases in the middle. The CDR3 loop spans 18 amino acids. The germline gives CDR1 SQVTM, CDR2 ANQGSEA. On each TCR cDNA molecule, a unique molecular identifier was present. TCRdb redid the calling of the 5' RACE reads with MiXCR, one entry per CDR3 protein. The sample shows about 25,000 distinct CDR3 sequences, 8.8% of them seen only once. The starting material was lung tumor tissue, obtained at surgery. The rearrangement links TRBV29-1 to TRBJ2-5, with a possible D match to TRBD1 (6 bases). The source of this sequence is a male donor with early-stage non-small cell lung cancer. The CDR3 spells CSVEEIGVQGRRIETQYF. Written as DNA, the CDR3 is TGCAGCGTTGAAGAGATTGGAGTCCAGGGGAGAAGAATCGAGACCCAGTACTTC.